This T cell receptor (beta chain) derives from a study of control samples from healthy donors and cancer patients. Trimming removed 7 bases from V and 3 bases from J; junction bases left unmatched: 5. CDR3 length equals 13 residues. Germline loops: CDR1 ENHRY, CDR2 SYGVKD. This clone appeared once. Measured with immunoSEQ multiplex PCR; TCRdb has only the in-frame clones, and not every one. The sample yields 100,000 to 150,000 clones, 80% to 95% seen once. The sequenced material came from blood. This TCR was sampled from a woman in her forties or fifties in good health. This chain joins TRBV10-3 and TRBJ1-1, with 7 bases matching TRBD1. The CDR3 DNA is TGTGCCATCAAAGACAGGGTGGACACTGAAGCTTTCTTT. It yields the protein CAIKDRVDTEAFF.